Listed below are T cell receptor beta chains from one sample, sequenced in a study of blood T cell repertoires in COVID-19. Method: immunoSEQ multiplex PCR; TCRdb's copy keeps in-frame clones and lacks some. The data hold around 150,000 clones, with roughly 90% observed a single time. The source material was peripheral blood. These receptor sequences come from a woman aged 55-70 years who had recovered from COVID-19. The CDR3 runs from the conserved cysteine through the conserved F or W. The D gene is left open where the match is weak. Some rows have no size entry. The others give once, few or many, or a class for an expanded clone.

V: TRBV5-1
D: -
J: TRBJ2-1
size: few
DNA: TGCGCCAGCAGCTTTCAGGGGTACGGCAATGAGCAGTTCTTC
CDR3: CASSFQGYGNEQFF

V: TRBV10-3
D: TRBD2
J: TRBJ2-1
size: -
DNA: TGTGCCATCAGTGAACGGGCGGGGGGAAACAATGAGCAGTTCTTC
CDR3: CAISERAGGNNEQFF

V: TRBV5-1
D: TRBD2
J: TRBJ2-3
size: -
DNA: TGCGCCAGCAGCCGGACTAGCGGGGGCCCCACAGATACGCAGTATTTT
CDR3: CASSRTSGGPTDTQYF

V: TRBV19
D: -
J: TRBJ2-2
size: -
DNA: TGTGCCAGTAGCGAGGTTGGAGATAGAGGGGGCACCGGGGAGCTGTTTTTT
CDR3: CASSEVGDRGGTGELFF

V: TRBV11-2
D: -
J: TRBJ1-2
size: -
DNA: TGTGCCAGCAGCTTAGATGGCGGCCTTAACTATGGCTACACCTTC
CDR3: CASSLDGGLNYGYTF

V: TRBV11-3
D: -
J: TRBJ2-3
size: few
DNA: TGTGCCAGCAGCTTAGGGACAGAAGGACCTAGCACAGATACGCAGTATTTT
CDR3: CASSLGTEGPSTDTQYF

V: TRBV9
D: TRBD2
J: TRBJ2-7
size: -
DNA: TGTGCCAGCAGCGCCACTGGGACTAGCTACGAGCAGTACTTC
CDR3: CASSATGTSYEQYF

V: TRBV9
D: -
J: TRBJ1-3
size: many
DNA: TGTGCCAGCAGCGTAAGCGGAAGCTCTGGAAACACCATATATTTT
CDR3: CASSVSGSSGNTIYF

V: TRBV23-1
D: -
J: TRBJ2-7
size: -
DNA: TGCGCCAGCAGTCAAAGCATAACAGGGAATCCCTCGGAGCAGTACTTC
CDR3: CASSQSITGNPSEQYF

V: TRBV7-9
D: TRBD1
J: TRBJ2-5
size: -
DNA: TGTGCCAGCAGCCCCGGGACAGGGCAAGAGACCCAGTACTTC
CDR3: CASSPGTGQETQYF

V: TRBV12-3/TRBV12-4
D: TRBD1
J: TRBJ2-7
size: -
DNA: TGTGCCAGCAAGGGGACAGGGGGCTACGAGCAGTACTTC
CDR3: CASKGTGGYEQYF

V: TRBV7-2
D: -
J: TRBJ2-7
size: -
DNA: TGTGCCAGCAGCTTAGACAGTGGCTACGAGCAGTACTTC
CDR3: CASSLDSGYEQYF

V: TRBV6-2/TRBV6-3
D: -
J: TRBJ1-1
size: -
DNA: TGTGCCAGCAGTAGCACAGGGATTGGAGCTTTCTTT
CDR3: CASSSTGIGAFF

V: TRBV11-2
D: TRBD2
J: TRBJ2-3
size: -
DNA: TGTGCCAGCAGCTCCACCCGGGGGGAAGCTAGCACAGATACGCAGTATTTT
CDR3: CASSSTRGEASTDTQYF

V: TRBV11-3
D: TRBD2
J: TRBJ2-1
size: -
DNA: TGTGCCAGCAGCTTAATTAGCGGGCTTAACAATGAGCAGTTCTTC
CDR3: CASSLISGLNNEQFF

V: TRBV7-8
D: -
J: TRBJ2-2
size: -
DNA: TGTGCCAGCAAATATGGCGGGGAAGGGGAGCTGTTTTTT
CDR3: CASKYGGEGELFF

V: TRBV10-3
D: -
J: TRBJ1-6
size: -
DNA: TGTGCCATCGCGACAGCAAATAATTCACCCCTCCACTTT
CDR3: CAIATANNSPLHF

V: TRBV12-3/TRBV12-4
D: -
J: TRBJ2-7
size: -
DNA: TGTGCCAGCGGCGCGACAGACTCCTACGAGCAGTACTTC
CDR3: CASGATDSYEQYF

V: TRBV6-2/TRBV6-3
D: TRBD1
J: TRBJ2-1
size: -
DNA: TGTGCCAGCAGTTACCACATTGGGACAGGGAGGGACAATGAGCAGTTCTTC
CDR3: CASSYHIGTGRDNEQFF

V: TRBV6-5
D: -
J: TRBJ2-7
size: -
DNA: TGTGCCAGCATGGGGGGACTTACTCCCTACGAGCAGTACTTC
CDR3: CASMGGLTPYEQYF

V: TRBV28
D: -
J: TRBJ1-1
size: once
DNA: TGTGCGTCGATCTCGGGGGGATCGGACACTGAAGCTTTCTTT
CDR3: CASISGGSDTEAFF

V: TRBV7-2
D: -
J: TRBJ1-5
size: -
DNA: TGTGCCAGCAGCCCCGCATGGGTGGGGGGTTCAGGACGGCAGCCCCAGCATTTT
CDR3: CASSPAWVGGSGRQPQHF